This is a list of T cell receptor beta chains from one sample in a study of T cells in Graves' hyperthyroidism and ophthalmopathy. TCRdb called the multiplex PCR reads again in MiXCR, with one record for every CDR3 protein. This sample carries approximately 600,000 distinct CDR3 sequences, over 12% of them seen once, and the ten largest clones take 4% to 5.5%. The sample consisted of blood. These receptors all come from a woman in her thirties or forties with Graves' ophthalmopathy. The CDR3 runs from the conserved cysteine through the conserved F or W. Each record gives: clone size, D gene, V gene, J gene, CDR3 protein, CDR3 DNA. A D gene is named only where the DNA matches it firmly. Clone size is shown for a subset of rows, as once, few, many or a class of expanded clone.

>few|TRBD2|TRBV25-1|TRBJ2-2
CASSESGREVGELFF
TGTGCCAGCAGTGAGAGCGGGAGAGAGGTCGGGGAGCTGTTTTTT
>many|TRBD2|TRBV6-2/TRBV6-3|TRBJ2-7
CASSYPSFPPSSGSSYEQYF
TGTGCCAGCAGTTACCCCTCCTTCCCCCCCTCTAGCGGAAGCTCCTACGAGCAGTACTTC
>many|NA|TRBV12-3/TRBV12-4|TRBJ2-4
CASSSVDPKNIQYF
TGTGCCAGCAGTTCCGTAGATCCCAAAAACATTCAGTACTTC
>NA|NA|TRBV6-4|TRBJ1-5
CASSRRGGGATNQPQHF
TGTGCCAGCAGTCGACGGGGTGGGGGGGCCACCAATCAGCCCCAGCATTTT
>many|NA|TRBV20-1|TRBJ2-7
CSARDGGEYEQYF
TGCAGTGCTAGAGATGGCGGCGAATACGAGCAGTACTTC
>many|NA|TRBV29-1|TRBJ2-5
CSVAAGDFETQYF
TGCAGCGTTGCGGCGGGCGACTTTGAGACCCAGTACTTC
>many|NA|TRBV3-1|TRBJ2-5
CASSQDPAQYF
TGTGCCAGCAGCCAAGATCCGGCCCAGTACTTC
>many|TRBD1|TRBV20-1|TRBJ2-7
CSATPLSTGTGSEQYF
TGCAGTGCGACCCCACTCAGTACCGGGACAGGGAGCGAGCAGTACTTC
>NA|TRBD1|TRBV6-1|TRBJ2-7
CASRPGTGVYEQYF
TGTGCCAGTCGCCCCGGGACAGGGGTCTACGAGCAGTACTTC
>many|NA|TRBV9|TRBJ1-1
CASSVGAATEAFF
TGTGCCAGCAGCGTAGGGGCAGCCACTGAAGCTTTCTTT
>NA|NA|TRBV4-1|TRBJ2-2
CASRGSSTGELFF
TGCGCCAGCAGAGGGAGTTCCACCGGGGAGCTGTTTTTT
>many|NA|TRBV7-2|TRBJ2-2
CASSYNANTGELFF
TGTGCCAGCAGCTACAACGCGAACACCGGGGAGCTGTTTTTT
>many|TRBD1|TRBV6-5|TRBJ1-1
CASSHPGQGNTEAFF
TGTGCCAGCAGTCACCCAGGACAGGGAAACACTGAAGCTTTCTTT
>many|TRBD2|TRBV6-2/TRBV6-3|TRBJ2-7
CASSYVLARTSGRYEQYF
TGTGCCAGCAGTTACGTTCTAGCGAGGACTAGCGGGAGATACGAGCAGTACTTC
>NA|NA|TRBV11-2|TRBJ2-4
CASSFRPSELAKNIQYF
TGTGCCAGCAGCTTCCGGCCCAGCGAGTTAGCCAAAAACATTCAGTACTTC
>many|NA|TRBV20-1|TRBJ1-1
CSASRDGELNTEAFF
TGCAGTGCTAGCAGGGACGGAGAGTTGAACACTGAAGCTTTCTTT
>once|NA|TRBV10-3|TRBJ1-5
CAISESPDSGNQPQHF
TGTGCCATCAGTGAGTCCCCCGACAGCGGCAATCAGCCCCAGCATTTT
>many|NA|TRBV28|TRBJ2-7
CASSTPYYEQYF
TGTGCCAGCAGCACCCCTTACTACGAGCAGTACTTC
>many|TRBD1|TRBV6-1|TRBJ1-1
CASGDRVSPEAFF
TGTGCCAGCGGGGACAGGGTAAGCCCTGAAGCTTTCTTT
>many|TRBD1|TRBV7-2|TRBJ2-5
CASSSTGITKTQYF
TGTGCCAGCAGCTCGACAGGGATTACGAAGACCCAGTACTTC
>many|NA|TRBV11-1|TRBJ1-2
CASSTSGRGANYGYTF
TGTGCCAGCAGCACTAGCGGCAGGGGAGCTAACTATGGCTACACCTTC
>NA|NA|TRBV6-1|TRBJ1-2
CASSRGHGYGYTF
TGTGCCAGCAGCCGGGGGCATGGCTATGGCTACACCTTC
>many|NA|TRBV10-3|TRBJ1-5
CAISRDYSNQPQHF
TGTGCCATCAGCCGGGACTATAGCAATCAGCCCCAGCATTTT
>few|NA|TRBV4-3|TRBJ1-5
CASSQEVSGVGVNQPQHF
TGCGCCAGCAGCCAAGAAGTCTCAGGGGTCGGTGTCAATCAGCCCCAGCATTTT
>many|TRBD2|TRBV6-2/TRBV6-3|TRBJ2-2
CASRPGRTSGRVNTGELFF
TGTGCCAGCAGACCAGGGAGGACTAGCGGGAGGGTGAACACCGGGGAGCTGTTTTTT
>NA|NA|TRBV3-1|TRBJ1-1
CASRPSARWGTEAFF
TGTGCCAGCAGGCCAAGTGCCCGTTGGGGCACTGAAGCTTTCTTT
>many|NA|TRBV6-6|TRBJ2-7
CASTTGRDKAYF
TGTGCCAGCACAACCGGACGCGATAAAGCGTACTTC
>NA|NA|TRBV19|TRBJ2-5
CASSKGDLQETQYF
TGTGCCAGTAGTAAAGGGGACCTCCAAGAGACCCAGTACTTC
>few|NA|TRBV20-1|TRBJ2-1
CSASLGGMGNEQFF
TGCAGTGCTAGTCTAGGGGGGATGGGCAATGAGCAGTTCTTC
>many|TRBD1|TRBV12-3/TRBV12-4|TRBJ1-5
CASRQGASNQPQHF
TGTGCCAGCCGACAGGGGGCAAGCAATCAGCCCCAGCATTTT
>many|NA|TRBV6-5|TRBJ1-1
CASRSGQLNTEAFF
TGTGCCAGCAGGAGTGGGCAGCTGAACACTGAAGCTTTCTTT
>many|NA|TRBV6-2/TRBV6-3|TRBJ1-1
CASSDTLGGTEAFF
TGTGCCAGCAGTGACACCTTGGGAGGCACTGAAGCTTTCTTT
>many|TRBD2|TRBV29-1|TRBJ2-7
CSTFSGSGYEQYF
TGCAGTACATTTAGCGGGAGCGGTTACGAGCAGTACTTC
>few|NA|TRBV19|TRBJ2-7
CASSTSYNAYEQYF
TGTGCCAGTAGTACCTCCTACAACGCCTACGAGCAGTACTTC
>many|NA|TRBV7-9|TRBJ1-1
CASRKQENTEAFF
TGTGCCAGCAGAAAACAAGAGAACACTGAAGCTTTCTTT
>NA|NA|TRBV6-2/TRBV6-3|TRBJ2-7
CASTEWRGDEQYF
TGTGCCAGCACGGAATGGCGCGGGGACGAGCAGTACTTC
>few|NA|TRBV11-2|TRBJ2-5
CASSTRKGGETQYF
TGTGCCAGCAGCACCCGGAAGGGAGGAGAGACCCAGTACTTC
>few|NA|TRBV5-5|TRBJ2-7
CASSLSKSSYEQYF
TGTGCCAGCAGCCTAAGCAAGAGCTCCTACGAGCAGTACTTC
>NA|NA|TRBV19|TRBJ1-5
CASSISRTTDSNQPQHF
TGTGCCAGTAGTATCAGTCGCACCACCGATAGCAATCAGCCCCAGCATTTT
>many|NA|TRBV20-1|TRBJ2-7
CSARGPYEQYF
TGCAGTGCTAGGGGGCCTTACGAGCAGTACTTC
>once|NA|TRBV2|TRBJ1-5
CASSGEVANQPQHF
TGTGCCAGCTCCGGGGAGGTGGCGAATCAGCCCCAGCATTTT
>many|TRBD1|TRBV6-1|TRBJ1-3
CASSKRTGFGAGNTIYF
TGTGCCAGCAGTAAAAGGACAGGGTTCGGTGCTGGAAACACCATATATTTT
>once|NA|TRBV6-2/TRBV6-3|TRBJ2-3
CASSYEWLADTQYF
TGTGCCAGCAGTTATGAGTGGTTGGCAGATACGCAGTATTTT
>NA|TRBD2|TRBV9|TRBJ2-2
CASSVGGTSVRELFF
TGTGCCAGCAGCGTAGGGGGGACTAGCGTGCGGGAGCTGTTTTTT
>NA|TRBD2|TRBV30|TRBJ2-5
CAWSVLTSGGGETQYF
TGTGCCTGGAGTGTCTTAACTAGCGGAGGGGGAGAGACCCAGTACTTC
>many|TRBD1|TRBV7-3|TRBJ1-2
CASSPTGVNYGYTF
TGTGCCAGCAGCCCGACAGGGGTTAACTATGGCTACACCTTC